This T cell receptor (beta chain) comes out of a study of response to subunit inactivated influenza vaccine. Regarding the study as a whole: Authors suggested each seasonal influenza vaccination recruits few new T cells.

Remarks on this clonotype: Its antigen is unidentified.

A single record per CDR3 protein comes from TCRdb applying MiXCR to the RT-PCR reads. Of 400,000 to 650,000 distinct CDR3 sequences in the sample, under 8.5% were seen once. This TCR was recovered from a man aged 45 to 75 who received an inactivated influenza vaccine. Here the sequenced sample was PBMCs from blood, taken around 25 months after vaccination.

CDR3 in amino acids: CASSYLFGGAPSGANVLTF. CDR3 sequence (DNA): TGTGCCAGCAGCTACCTTTTTGGTGGGGCCCCCTCTGGGGCCAACGTCCTGACTTTC. The gene calls are TRBV11-2 and TRBJ2-6; a weak D match, TRBD1 (5 bases). Trimming took off 4 bases at V and 0 bases at J, with 19 bases between the two ends. Germline CDR1 and CDR2: SGHAT and FQNNGV. The length of the CDR3 is 19 residues.